This T cell receptor beta chain originates from a study of OX40 agonist ivuxolimab in advanced cancers. CDR3 size: 16 residues. Germline assignment: CDR1 SGHRS and CDR2 YFSETQ. The V segment lost 0 bases and the J segment 0 bases; nucleotides outside the gene matches: 6. Some clones are missing from TCRdb's copy, which holds only in-frame ones; the method was immunoSEQ multiplex PCR. Here the sample spans approximately 99,000 clones, around 94% being singletons. The origin of this receptor is an adult with an advanced solid tumor such as melanoma, head and neck, liver or kidney cancer. The chain employs TRBV5-1 and TRBJ2-7, with TRBD2 matching over 7 bases. The specimen comprised CD4+ or CD8+ T cells sorted from blood, sampled in a trial of the OX40 agonist ivuxolimab. DNA for the CDR3: TGCGCCAGCAGCTTGGGGCCAGCGGGGAACTCCTACGAGCAGTACTTC. Protein: CASSLGPAGNSYEQYF.